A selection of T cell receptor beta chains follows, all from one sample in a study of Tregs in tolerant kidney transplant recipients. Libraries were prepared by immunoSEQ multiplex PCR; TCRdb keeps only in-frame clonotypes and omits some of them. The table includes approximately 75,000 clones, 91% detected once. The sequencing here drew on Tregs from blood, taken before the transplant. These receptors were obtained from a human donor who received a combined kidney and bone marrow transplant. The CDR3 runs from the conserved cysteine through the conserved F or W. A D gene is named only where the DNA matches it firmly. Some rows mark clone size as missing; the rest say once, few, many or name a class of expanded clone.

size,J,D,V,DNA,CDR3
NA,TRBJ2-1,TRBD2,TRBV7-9,TGTGCCAGCAAACTTAGCGGGGGGAGATACAATGAGCAGTTCTTC,CASKLSGGRYNEQFF
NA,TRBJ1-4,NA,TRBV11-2,TGTGCCAGCAGCTTAGCTGCCGCAACTAATGAAAAACTGTTTTTT,CASSLAAATNEKLFF
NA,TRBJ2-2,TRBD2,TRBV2,TGTGCCAGCAGTCCGGGAGGGGCGGGTATTGGTTACACCGGGGAGCTGTTTTTT,CASSPGGAGIGYTGELFF
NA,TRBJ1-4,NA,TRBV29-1,TGCAGCGTTACTGTCAATGAAAAACTGTTTTTT,CSVTVNEKLFF
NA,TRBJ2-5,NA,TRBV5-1,TGCGCCAGCAGCTTGGGGAGGGGTCCCCAAGAGACCCAGTACTTC,CASSLGRGPQETQYF
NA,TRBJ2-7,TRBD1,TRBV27,TGTGCCAGCAGTTCAGGACAGGGGAACTACGAGCAGTACTTC,CASSSGQGNYEQYF
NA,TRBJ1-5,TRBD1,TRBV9,TGTGCCAGCAGCGTGACAGGGTCGAGGTTTCAGCCCCAGCATTTT,CASSVTGSRFQPQHF
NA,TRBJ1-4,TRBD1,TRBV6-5,TGTGCCAGCAGCCGAAGACAGGGGGCAAATGAAAAACTGTTTTTT,CASSRRQGANEKLFF
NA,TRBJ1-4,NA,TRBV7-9,TGTGCCAGCAGCATACCGAAGGGTCCGGGAATCGAAAAACTGTTTTTT,CASSIPKGPGIEKLFF
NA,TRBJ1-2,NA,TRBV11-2,TGTGCCAGCAGCTTCTCGGTGGGGAGGGGCTACACCTTC,CASSFSVGRGYTF
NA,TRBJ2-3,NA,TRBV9,TGTGCCAGCAGCGTAACTTTTTCCCCCACAGATACGCAGTATTTT,CASSVTFSPTDTQYF
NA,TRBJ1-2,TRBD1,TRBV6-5,TGTGCCAGCAGTCGGGACAGAACCTATGGCTACACCTTC,CASSRDRTYGYTF
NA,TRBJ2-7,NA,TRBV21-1,TGTGCCAGTCAGAGGCAGGGATTCTCCTACGAGCAGTACTTC,CASQRQGFSYEQYF
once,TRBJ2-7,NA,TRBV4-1,TGCGCCAGCAGCCAAGACTACCCTGTACGGGAGTACGAGCAGTACTTC,CASSQDYPVREYEQYF
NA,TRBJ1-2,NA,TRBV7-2,TGTGCCAGCAGCACCGGACGGTCTGGCTACACCTTC,CASSTGRSGYTF
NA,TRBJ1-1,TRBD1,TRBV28,TGTGCCAGCAGTGGACAGGGGGCTTGGAACACTGAAGCTTTCTTT,CASSGQGAWNTEAFF
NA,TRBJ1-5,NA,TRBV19,TGTGCCAGTAGTTCGCCAGGGTGGGGCAATCAGCCCCAGCATTTT,CASSSPGWGNQPQHF
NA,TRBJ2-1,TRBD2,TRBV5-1,TGCGCCAGCAGCTTGGGAGGAACAATAGCGGGAGAAGGGAATGAGCAGTTCTTC,CASSLGGTIAGEGNEQFF
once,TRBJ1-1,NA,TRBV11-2,TGTGCCAGCAGCTTAGAGGTTGTGGTACAAACTGAAGCTTTCTTT,CASSLEVVVQTEAFF
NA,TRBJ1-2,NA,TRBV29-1,TGCAGCGTTCAAGGCCCAAACGCTAACTATGGCTACACCTTC,CSVQGPNANYGYTF
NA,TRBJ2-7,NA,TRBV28,TGTGCCAGCCTGGCGGGGGCCACGGAGCACGAGCAGTACTTC,CASLAGATEHEQYF
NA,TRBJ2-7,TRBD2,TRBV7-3,TGTGCCAGCAGCGCGGGACTAGCAGGAGGGCCGTACGAGCAGTACTTC,CASSAGLAGGPYEQYF
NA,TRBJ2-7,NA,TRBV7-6,TGTGCCAGCAGCTCCAACATCAGGGTGCTTTACGAGCAGTACTTC,CASSSNIRVLYEQYF
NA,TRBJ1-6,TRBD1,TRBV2,TGTGCCAGCTCGACCACAGGGGAGAGTTCACCCCTCCACTTT,CASSTTGESSPLHF
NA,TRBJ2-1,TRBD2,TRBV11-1,TGTGCCAGCAGCTTAGTGGCGGGAGGGGGGCCCTGGGAGCAGTTCTTC,CASSLVAGGGPWEQFF
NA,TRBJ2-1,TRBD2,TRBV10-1,TGCGCCAGCAGTGCTGAGACTAGCGGGTACAATGAGCAGTTCTTC,CASSAETSGYNEQFF
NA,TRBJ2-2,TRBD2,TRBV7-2,TGTGCCAGCAGCTTAGTATGGACTAGCGCAAACACCGGGGAGCTGTTTTTT,CASSLVWTSANTGELFF
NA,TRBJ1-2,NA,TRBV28,TGTGCCAGCAGTTTGGCAGGGAGGGATTGGGGTGGCTACACCTTC,CASSLAGRDWGGYTF
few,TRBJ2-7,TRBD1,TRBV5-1,TGCGCCAGCAGCGTGGGACCGGGACAGACCTACGAGCAGTACTTC,CASSVGPGQTYEQYF
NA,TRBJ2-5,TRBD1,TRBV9,TGTGCCAGCAGTACCGGGACAGGGGAGACCCAGTACTTC,CASSTGTGETQYF
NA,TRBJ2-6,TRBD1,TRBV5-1,TGCGCCAGCAGCCGGACAGGGGGGAGATTGTCTGGGGCCAACGTCCTGACTTTC,CASSRTGGRLSGANVLTF
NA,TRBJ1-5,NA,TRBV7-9,TGTGCCAGCAGCTTTGACAGCAGCAATCAGCCCCAGCATTTT,CASSFDSSNQPQHF